The sample holds many counts of the clone carrying this T cell receptor (beta chain). Antigen specificity is unknown. Unique molecular identifiers were incorporated during preparation of the TCRbeta library. TCRdb re-called the PCR reads with MiXCR, one entry per CDR3 protein. Of hundreds of thousands of distinct CDR3 sequences in the sample, more than 9% were seen once. The data stem from a study of T-cell reconstitution after alpha-beta-depleted transplantation in children. General study results and limits: Surviving recipient T cells and thymic progenitors produced the high day-60 TCRbeta diversity seen in some patients.

The clonotype was recovered from a male patient between 2 and 15 years old who had a stem cell transplant for chronic granulomatous disease, so the T cells may come from the graft donor. The sample here was peripheral blood, taken 180 days after TCRalphabeta/CD19-depleted stem cell transplant.

The CDR3 loop reads CSARFRDQETQYF. As DNA, the CDR3 is TGCAGTGCTAGGTTTCGGGACCAAGAGACCCAGTACTTC. The V and J genes are TRBV20-1 and TRBJ2-5, with D hard to call. CDR1 and CDR2 from the germline V gene are DFQATT and SNEGSKA (reference sequence). The V end lost 3 bases, the J end lost 0 bases, and 8 bases lay between the germline ends. The CDR3 totals 13 residues.